This entry lists 25 T cell receptor beta chains sequenced from one sample in a study of blood T cell repertoires in COVID-19. Profiling relied on immunoSEQ multiplex PCR, and the TCRdb table lists in-frame clones only, not all of them. The sample consists of 250,000 to 350,000 clones, 85% to 90% of them appearing once. The sequencing input was peripheral blood. The receptors originated from a woman in her 30s with COVID-19, enrolled during active disease.

This clone was picked up one time. V is TRBV9 and J is TRBJ1-2, with D unresolved. The CDR3 totals 15 residues. CDR1 and CDR2 (germline): SGDLS, YYNGEE. The ends were cut back, 4 bases at V and 5 bases at J, with 18 bases in the middle. CDR3 loop: CASSPSPDLWYGYTF. As DNA, the CDR3 is TGTGCCAGCAGCCCAAGTCCAGATCTTTGGTATGGCTACACCTTC.

The chain couples TRBV7-2 to TRBJ1-4; D perhaps matches TRBD1 (6 bases). Germline V gene sequence: CDR1 SGHTA, CDR2 FQGNSA. With 5 bases removed from V and 5 bases from J, the gap between germline ends came to 18 bases. The CDR3 extends over 16 amino acids. Here the CDR3 DNA reads TGTGCCAGCAGCCCCGGTGGAACAGGGTTAAATGAAAAACTGTTTTTT. Its protein product is CASSPGGTGLNEKLFF. Full variable domain (rest looked up from reference TRBV7-2 and TRBJ1-4): GAGVSQSPSNKVTEKGKDVELRCDPISGHTALYWYRQSLGQGLEFLIYFQGNSAPDKSGLPSDRFSAERTGGSVSTLTIQRTQQEDSAVYLCASSPGGTGLNEKLFFGSGTQLSVL.

The V call is TRBV19, the J call TRBJ2-4, with 9 positions matching TRBD2. V lost 11 bases, J lost 2 bases, and 16 bases stayed unmatched. This CDR3 has 17 amino acids. The germline CDR1 and CDR2 sequences are LNHDA and SQIVND (reference sequence). In DNA form, the CDR3 reads TGTGCCTCCCGGGGGCGGGAGGGCCTATGGTCCAAAAACATTCAGTACTTC. Translation gives CASRGREGLWSKNIQYF.

The V gene is TRBV2, the J gene TRBJ2-3; 7 bases map to TRBD2. V was clipped by 10 bases and J by 11 bases; unmatched bases: 21. The CDR3 loop spans 15 amino acids. Looked up from germline, CDR1 is SNHLY and CDR2 is FYNNEI. The CDR3 protein is CATSGGGGGSGRQYF. The CDR3 DNA reads as TGTGCCACCTCGGGAGGCGGTGGTGGATCGGGAAGGCAGTATTTT. Full variable domain (rest looked up from reference TRBV2 and TRBJ2-3): EPEVTQTPSHQVTQMGQEVILRCVPISNHLYFYWYRQILGQKVEFLVSFYNNEISEKSEIFDDQFSVERPDGSNFTLKIRSTKLEDSAMYFCATSGGGGGSGRQYFGPGTRLTVL.

This clone was seen just once. This chain connects TRBV7-9 to TRBJ2-5; 10 bases align to TRBD2. V lost 5 bases and J lost 5; bases outside the gene matches: 5. Germline V gene lookup returns CDR1 SEHNR and CDR2 FQNEAQ (reference sequence). There are 14 residues in the CDR3. The CDR3: CASSLGLATETQYF. For the CDR3, the DNA is TGTGCCAGCAGCCTGGGACTAGCGACTGAGACCCAGTACTTC.

The chain employs TRBV30 and TRBJ2-1; D is possibly TRBD2 (6 bases). The V and J ends lost 3 bases and 0 bases respectively, with 12 bases between them. CDR1 is GTSNPN and CDR2 is SVGIG in the germline V gene (reference sequence). The CDR3 spans 15 residues. The CDR3 loop is CAWRAGTGSYNEQFF. The CDR3 nucleotides read TGTGCCTGGAGAGCCGGGACTGGCTCCTACAATGAGCAGTTCTTC. The whole variable domain, remainder taken from reference TRBV30 and TRBJ2-1, is SQTIHQWPATLVQPVGSPLSLECTVEGTSNPNLYWYRQAAGRGLQLLFYSVGIGQISSEVPQNLSASRPQDRQFILSSKKLLLSDSGFYLCAWRAGTGSYNEQFFGPGTRLTVL.

This chain joins TRBV6-2 or TRBV6-3 and TRBJ2-5; weak D call: TRBD1 (5 bases). V was cut by 3 bases and J by 5 bases, with 13 bases left in between. This CDR3 region has 14 residues. Per the germline V gene, CDR1 is MNHEY and CDR2 is SVGEGT. The CDR3 here is CASSYWQGLETQYF. CDR3 in DNA: TGTGCCAGCAGTTATTGGCAGGGATTGGAGACCCAGTACTTC.

In nucleotides, the CDR3 is TGCAGTGCTAGTCCGGACAGGGAACCTTACGAGCAGTACTTC. This sequence encodes CSASPDREPYEQYF. The V gene is TRBV20-1, the J gene TRBJ2-7, with 8 bases identical to TRBD1. This CDR3 is built from 14 residues. CDR1 and CDR2 (germline): DFQATT, SNEGSKA (reference sequence). V trimming: 3 bases; J trimming: 4 bases; junction bases outside the gene matches: 8.

The chain employs TRBV7-8 and TRBJ2-5; TRBD2 matches 7 bases. J was trimmed by 4 bases and V by 2 bases; bases with no gene match: 7. The CDR3 extends over 15 amino acids. The V gene's germline CDR1 is SGHVS and CDR2 FQNEAQ. CDR3 amino acids: CASSLIGGRAETQYF. Written as DNA, the CDR3 is TGTGCCAGCAGCTTAATTGGGGGGAGGGCAGAGACCCAGTACTTC.

The gene calls are TRBV30 and TRBJ2-5, with 7 positions matching TRBD2. Germline CDR1 is GTSNPN and CDR2 is SVGIG (reference sequence). The junction had 10 bases not matched to a gene; V was cut back by 2 bases and J by 4 bases. The CDR3 has 15 amino acids. CDR3 nucleotide sequence: TGTGCCTGGAGTCCCGGACTAGGTCTAGGAGAGACCCAGTACTTC. Its translation is CAWSPGLGLGETQYF.

CDR3 sequence: CASSRQVPTSPLHF. CDR3 DNA sequence: TGTGCCAGCAGCCGACAGGTCCCTACTTCACCCCTCCACTTT. The chain carries TRBV2 and TRBJ1-6; tentatively, D is TRBD1 (6 bases). Trimming left V 6 bases short and J 9 bases short, with 15 bases between. The CDR3 sequence is 14 residues long. Germline V gene lookup returns CDR1 SNHLY and CDR2 FYNNEI.

This chain links TRBV24-1 with TRBJ1-3; D ambiguous. V was cut by 3 bases and J by 5 bases, with 13 bases left in between. This CDR3 is built from 15 residues. Per germline, CDR1 KGHDR and CDR2 SFDVKD. The DNA of the CDR3 is TGTGCCACCAGTGATGCCCAGGATCCCAGAAACACCATATATTTT. Translated, it gives CATSDAQDPRNTIYF.

This clone has just one count. This chain joins TRBV10-2 and TRBJ2-2; 10 nucleotides match TRBD2. There are 16 residues in the CDR3. V lost 6 bases and J lost 5; bases outside the gene matches: 9. Germline-derived CDR1 and CDR2 are WSHSY and SAAADI. The CDR3 nucleotides read TGCGCCAGCAGGGGAGTAGCGGGAGGCGGTACCGGGGAGCTGTTTTTT. This sequence encodes CASRGVAGGGTGELFF.

The rearrangement uses TRBV6-1 and TRBJ1-5; no firm D call. The V and J ends lost 5 bases and 3 bases respectively, with 11 bases between them. This CDR3 contains 14 residues. The germline CDR1 and CDR2 sequences are MNHNS and SASEGT. The CDR3 here is CASSFAGFNQPQHF. The CDR3 DNA is TGTGCCAGCAGTTTCGCAGGCTTCAATCAGCCCCAGCATTTT.

Details on this clone: Within the sample, other DNA sequences also encode this same CDR3. The chain combines TRBV6-5 with TRBJ2-7, with 9 bases lining up with TRBD2. Germline V gives CDR1 MNHEY, CDR2 SVGAGI. The V gene end was trimmed by 2 bases and the J gene end by 1 base; junction bases not matched to a gene: 3. The CDR3 extends over 15 amino acids. The CDR3 DNA reads TGTGCCAGCAGTTACGGGCTAGCGGGGTCCTACGAGCAGTACTTC. Its protein product is CASSYGLAGSYEQYF.

The genes are TRBV19 and TRBJ2-2; 11 nucleotides match TRBD2. CDR1 and CDR2 (germline): LNHDA, SQIVND (reference sequence). V lost 3 bases, J lost 4 bases, and 4 bases stayed unmatched. This CDR3 is 16 amino acids long. CDR3 coding DNA: TGTGCCAGTAGTATCCGACTAGCGGGAATCACCGGGGAGCTGTTTTTT. Translation gives CASSIRLAGITGELFF.

The chain carries TRBV29-1 and TRBJ2-7; a weak D match, TRBD1 (6 bases). V was shortened by 6 bases and J by 5 bases, with 11 bases between the two germline ends. There are 11 residues in the CDR3. Germline CDR1 and CDR2: SQVTM and ANQGSEA. DNA of the CDR3: TGCAGCGTGGCACAGGGCGACGAGCAGTACTTC. Translating gives CSVAQGDEQYF.

The J gene is TRBJ2-5, the V gene TRBV18; D remains ambiguous. This CDR3 is built from 12 residues. V was pared by 0 bases and J by 5 bases, with 4 bases between. The germline CDR1 and CDR2 sequences are KGHSH and LQKENI. The CDR3 is CASSPPEETQYF. The CDR3 DNA is TGTGCCAGCTCACCACCGGAGGAGACCCAGTACTTC.

This rearrangement joins TRBV13 to TRBJ2-5, with D tentatively TRBD1 (6 bases). CDR3 length: 14 residues. V was shortened by 4 bases and J by 4 bases, with 13 bases between the two germline ends. Per germline, CDR1 PRHDT and CDR2 FYEKMQ (reference sequence). CDR3: CASSWGTLPETQYF. The CDR3 coding sequence is TGTGCCAGCAGCTGGGGGACACTGCCAGAGACCCAGTACTTC.

CDR3 residues: CALDRGLNTGELFF. The CDR3 region has the DNA TGTGCCTTAGACAGGGGGCTCAACACCGGGGAGCTGTTTTTT. The chain employs TRBV30 and TRBJ2-2, with 10 bases fitting TRBD1. The CDR3 length is 14 residues. The ends lost 7 bases at V and 2 bases at J; junction bases unmatched: 4. CDR1 is GTSNPN, CDR2 SVGIG, per germline (reference sequence).

V gene TRBV29-1 combines with J gene TRBJ2-7; a weak D match, TRBD1 (6 bases). This CDR3 comprises 14 residues. The ends were cut back, 2 bases at V and 6 bases at J, with 17 bases in the middle. Germline V lookup: CDR1 SQVTM, CDR2 ANQGSEA. The CDR3 region is CSVERGAQGSEQYF. CDR3 coding DNA: TGCAGCGTTGAAAGGGGTGCTCAGGGGAGCGAGCAGTACTTC.

The V and J genes are TRBV7-9 and TRBJ2-7; D may be TRBD2 (6 bases). Germline loops: CDR1 SEHNR, CDR2 FQNEAQ (reference sequence). The CDR3 loop spans 14 amino acids. The V end lost 5 bases, the J end lost 7 bases, and 18 bases lay between the germline ends. CDR3: CASSPGLPSREQYF. The CDR3 bases are TGTGCCAGCAGCCCGGGACTGCCCTCGCGGGAGCAGTACTTC. Full variable domain (missing parts from reference TRBV7-9 and TRBJ2-7): DTGVSQNPRHKITKRGQNVTFRCDPISEHNRLYWYRQTLGQGPEFLTYFQNEAQLEKSRLLSDRFSAERPKGSFSTLEIQRTEQGDSAMYLCASSPGLPSREQYFGPGTRLTVT.

The rearrangement joins TRBV5-4 to TRBJ2-2; D unresolved. CDR3 length: 12 residues. CDR1 is SGHNT and CDR2 is YYREEE in the germline V gene (reference sequence). V was shortened by 1 base and J by 8 bases, with 6 bases between the two germline ends. CDR3 nucleotides: TGTGCCAGCAGCTTGTTGGAGGGGGAGCTGTTTTTT. This encodes CASSLLEGELFF.

The V call is TRBV29-1, the J call TRBJ2-3; the D gene is possibly TRBD2 (6 bases). The CDR3 is 15 residues long. Germline CDR1 is SQVTM and CDR2 is ANQGSEA. V was cut by 7 bases and J by 2 bases, with 19 bases left in between. The CDR3 sequence: CSAWGEREVTDTQYF. The CDR3 DNA is TGCAGCGCCTGGGGGGAGCGCGAAGTCACAGATACGCAGTATTTT.

The genes are TRBV30 and TRBJ2-5, with 7 bases lining up with TRBD1. The V segment lost 3 bases and the J segment 5 bases; nucleotides outside the gene matches: 6. The CDR3 loop spans 13 amino acids. The germline V gene encodes CDR1 GTSNPN and CDR2 SVGIG (reference sequence). CDR3 nucleotide sequence: TGTGCCTGGAGCCGACAGGGCCCGGAGACCCAGTACTTC. This gives the protein CAWSRQGPETQYF.